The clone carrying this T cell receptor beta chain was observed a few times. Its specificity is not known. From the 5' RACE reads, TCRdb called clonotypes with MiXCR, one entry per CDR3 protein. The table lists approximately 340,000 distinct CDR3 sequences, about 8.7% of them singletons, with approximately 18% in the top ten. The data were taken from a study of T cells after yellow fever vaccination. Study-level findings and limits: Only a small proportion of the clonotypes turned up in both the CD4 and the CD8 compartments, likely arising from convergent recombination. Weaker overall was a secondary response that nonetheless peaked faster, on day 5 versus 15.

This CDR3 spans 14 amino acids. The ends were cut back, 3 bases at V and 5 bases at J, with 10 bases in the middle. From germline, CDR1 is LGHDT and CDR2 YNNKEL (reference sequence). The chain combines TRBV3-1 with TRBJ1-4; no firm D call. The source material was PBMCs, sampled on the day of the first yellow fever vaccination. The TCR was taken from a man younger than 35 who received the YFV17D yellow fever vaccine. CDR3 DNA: TGTGCCAGCAGCCAGGTGGCCAGGAATGAAAAACTGTTTTTT. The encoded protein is CASSQVARNEKLFF.